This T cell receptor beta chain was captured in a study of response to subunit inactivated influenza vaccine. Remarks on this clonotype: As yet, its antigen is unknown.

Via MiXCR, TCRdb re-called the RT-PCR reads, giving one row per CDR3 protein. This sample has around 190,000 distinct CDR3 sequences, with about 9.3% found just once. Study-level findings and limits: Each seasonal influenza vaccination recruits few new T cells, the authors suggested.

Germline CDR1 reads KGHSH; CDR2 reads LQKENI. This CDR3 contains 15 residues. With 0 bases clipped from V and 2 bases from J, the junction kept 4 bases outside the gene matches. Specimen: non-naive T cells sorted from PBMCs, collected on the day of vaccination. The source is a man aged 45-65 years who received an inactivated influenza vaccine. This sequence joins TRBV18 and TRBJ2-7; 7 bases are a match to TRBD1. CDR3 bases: TGTGCCAGCTCACCACCGGGACAGACAACCTACGAGCAGTACTTC. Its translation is CASSPPGQTTYEQYF. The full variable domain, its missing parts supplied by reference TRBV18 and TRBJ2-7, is NAGVMQNPRHLVRRRGQEARLRCSPMKGHSHVYWYRQLPEEGLKFMVYLQKENIIDESGMPKERFSAEFPKEGPSILRIQQVVRGDSAAYFCASSPPGQTTYEQYFGPGTRLTVT.